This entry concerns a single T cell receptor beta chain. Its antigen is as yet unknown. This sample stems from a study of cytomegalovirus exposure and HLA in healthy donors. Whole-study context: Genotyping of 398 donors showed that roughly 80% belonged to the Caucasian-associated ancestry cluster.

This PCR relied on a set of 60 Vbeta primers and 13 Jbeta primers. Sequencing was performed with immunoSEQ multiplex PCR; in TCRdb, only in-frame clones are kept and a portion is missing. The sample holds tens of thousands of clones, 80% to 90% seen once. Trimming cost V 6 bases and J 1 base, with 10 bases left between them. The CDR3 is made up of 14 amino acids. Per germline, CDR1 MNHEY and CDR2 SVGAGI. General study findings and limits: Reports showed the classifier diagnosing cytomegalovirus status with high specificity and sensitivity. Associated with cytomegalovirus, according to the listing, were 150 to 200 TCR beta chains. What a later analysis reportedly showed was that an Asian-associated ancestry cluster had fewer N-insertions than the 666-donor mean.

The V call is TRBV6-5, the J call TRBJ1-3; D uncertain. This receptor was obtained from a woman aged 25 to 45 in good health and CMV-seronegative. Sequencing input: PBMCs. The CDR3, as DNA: TGTGCCAGCAGCCTAGTCCTGTCTGGAAACACCATATATTTT. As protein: CASSLVLSGNTIYF.